The TCR beta chain described here comes from a study of blood T cell repertoires in COVID-19. Whole-study context: COVID-19 samples from acute and convalescent phases originated in the United States, Italy and Spain. PBMCs, B-cell-depleted T cells, or T cells were the source of the cDNA or gDNA that made up the material.

The assay was immunoSEQ multiplex PCR, and TCRdb's table has in-frame clones only and misses some. The sample shows tens of thousands of clones, 84% of them seen only once. Seattle enrolled patients during active infection and tracked them longitudinally. Germline CDR1 and CDR2: LNHDA and SQIVND (reference sequence). This CDR3 has 14 amino acids. The germline V and J ends were trimmed by 7 bases and 4 bases, with 15 bases remaining between them. The sequenced sample consisted of peripheral blood. The gene calls are TRBV19 and TRBJ2-3; D is uncertain. This sequence was found in a man in his sixties with COVID-19, enrolled during active disease. CDR3 in DNA: TGTGCCAGTACCACGACCCCCCAGGCAGATACGCAGTATTTT. Translation gives CASTTTPQADTQYF.